The clone carrying this TCR beta chain came up many times. The entry originates in a study of neurological immune-mediated disorders. TCRdb used MiXCR to reprocess the 5' RACE reads, holding one entry per CDR3 protein. The table has 20,000 to 25,000 distinct CDR3 sequences, around 6.2% seen once. CDR3 length equals 14 residues. V was cut by 8 bases and J by 5 bases, with 18 bases left in between. Germline CDR1 reads SGHVS; CDR2 reads FNYEAQ. The receptor was derived from a man between 18 and 35 years old in good health. Sequencing was performed on CD8+ T cells from blood. V usage is TRBV7-6 and J usage is TRBJ1-1, with D maybe TRBD1 (6 bases). CDR3 bases: TGTGCCAGCCGACCGGAGGGGGATGGAACTGAAGCTTTCTTT. Translating gives CASRPEGDGTEAFF.